Below are 3 T cell receptor beta chains sequenced from a single sample in a study of T cells after posttransplantation cyclophosphamide. Controls had myeloablative marrow grafts with methotrexate and calcineurin inhibitor, sampled at 1 year. Repertoires were generated with immunoSEQ multiplex PCR, while TCRdb's copy carries only in-frame clones and drops some. Counted here are tens of thousands of clones, 80% to 90% occurring once; the ten biggest clones make up 2% to 2.5%. The starting material was PBMCs, obtained around 53 weeks after allogeneic stem cell transplant with calcineurin inhibitor and methotrexate. These TCRs come from a female patient in her thirties or forties who received an allogeneic stem cell transplant from an unrelated donor, was CMV-positive, and had acute and chronic GVHD. The T cells may partly be graft donor cells.

This chain joins TRBV28 and TRBJ1-6; D not resolved. CDR1 is MDHEN, CDR2 SYDVKM, per germline. This CDR3 has 12 residues. V was shortened by 5 bases and J by 10 bases, with 9 bases between the two germline ends. DNA for the CDR3: TGTGCCAGCAGTCAAAGGGAGTCACCCCTCCACTTT. It yields the protein CASSQRESPLHF.

The chain carries TRBV4-1 and TRBJ2-2, with 8 bases fitting TRBD1. CDR1 is MGHRA and CDR2 is YSYEKL in the germline V gene. The V segment lost 4 bases and the J segment 0 bases; nucleotides outside the gene matches: 10. CDR3 length equals 18 residues. CDR3 coding DNA: TGCGCCAGCAGCCTCCCAAGGTGGGGACAGGCGAACACCGGGGAGCTGTTTTTT. It specifies CASSLPRWGQANTGELFF.

The V gene is TRBV4-1, the J gene TRBJ2-3; TRBD1 might be the D (5 bases). Germline loops: CDR1 MGHRA, CDR2 YSYEKL. V lost 2 bases, J lost 0 bases, and 12 bases lay in between. This CDR3 has 16 amino acids. CDR3: CASSQSWGLSTDTQYF. The DNA for the CDR3 is TGCGCCAGCAGCCAAAGCTGGGGCCTAAGCACAGATACGCAGTATTTT.